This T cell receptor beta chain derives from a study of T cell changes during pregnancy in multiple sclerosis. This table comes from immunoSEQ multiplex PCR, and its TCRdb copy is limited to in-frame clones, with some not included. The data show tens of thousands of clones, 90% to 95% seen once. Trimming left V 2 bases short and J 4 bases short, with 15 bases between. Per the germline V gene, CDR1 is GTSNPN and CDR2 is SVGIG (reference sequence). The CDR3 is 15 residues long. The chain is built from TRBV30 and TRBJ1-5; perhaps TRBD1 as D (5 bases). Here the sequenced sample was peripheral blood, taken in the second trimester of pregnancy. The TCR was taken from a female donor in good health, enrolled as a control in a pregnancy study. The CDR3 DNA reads TGTGCCTGGAGTTCAACCGGGACTAGGAATCAGCCCCAGCATTTT. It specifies CAWSSTGTRNQPQHF.